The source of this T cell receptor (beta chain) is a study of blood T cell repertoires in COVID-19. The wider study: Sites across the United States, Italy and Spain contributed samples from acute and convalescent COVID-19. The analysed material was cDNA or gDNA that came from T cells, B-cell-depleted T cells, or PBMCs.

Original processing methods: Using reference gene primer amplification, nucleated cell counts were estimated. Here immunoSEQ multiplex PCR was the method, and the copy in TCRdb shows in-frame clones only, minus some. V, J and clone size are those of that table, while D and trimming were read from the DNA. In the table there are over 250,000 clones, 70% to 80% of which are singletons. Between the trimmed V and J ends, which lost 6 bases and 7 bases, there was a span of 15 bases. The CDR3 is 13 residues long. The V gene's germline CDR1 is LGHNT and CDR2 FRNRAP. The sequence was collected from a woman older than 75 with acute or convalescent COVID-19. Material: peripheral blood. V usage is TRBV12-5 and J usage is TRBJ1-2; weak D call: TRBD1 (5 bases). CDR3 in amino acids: CASGDGLGGGYTF. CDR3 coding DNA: TGTGCTAGTGGGGACGGACTCGGGGGTGGCTACACCTTC. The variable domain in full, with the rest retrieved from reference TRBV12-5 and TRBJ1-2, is DARVTQTPRHKVTEMGQEVTMRCQPILGHNTVFWYRQTMMQGLELLAYFRNRAPLDDSGMPKDRFSAEMPDATLATLKIQPSEPRDSAVYFCASGDGLGGGYTFGSGTRLTVV.